These 28 T cell receptor beta chains share one sample of origin, sequenced in a study of low-dose radiotherapy and immunotherapy resistance in tumors (dated by TCRdb to between 2020 and 2023). What this sample's time point label stands for: after trial treatment. The sample's treatment or condition label is to be understood as: LDRT plus nivolumab, ipilimumab, low-dose cyclophosphamide and aspirin (RACIN trial). Sequenced using an Illumina HiSeq 2500. First-strand cDNA was synthesized with Superscript III and a set of TRAV- and TRBV-specific primers, covering both TCRalpha and TCRbeta chains. TCRs were amplified with Phusion for 20 to 25 PCR cycles, with a constant-region primer paired with the adapter attached to the V primers. The public reads were quality trimmed at Q25 with fastp and then assembled into clones with MiXCR by TCRdb, keeping productive beta chains. Rows with one shared CDR3 protein collapse into an entry with the most common genes and DNA. The sample data list around 100,000 distinct CDR3 sequences, and about 20% of these were observed just once. The biggest ten clones account for roughly 4.3% of the sample.

Source: PBMCs, taken after low-dose radiotherapy plus immunotherapy. Source of these receptors: a male donor with prostate cancer.

This chain uses TRBV19 with TRBJ2-1, with 10 positions matching TRBD2. V was clipped by 5 bases and J by 8 bases; unmatched bases: 6. CDR1 and CDR2 from the germline V gene are LNHDA and SQIVND (reference sequence). CDR3 length: 14 residues. The CDR3 loop reads CASSQSGGGDEQFF. The CDR3 DNA follows: TGTGCCAGTAGTCAGAGCGGGGGGGGGGATGAGCAGTTCTTC.

This clonotype appeared many times. The V call is TRBV21-1, the J call TRBJ1-4. TRBV21-1 is termed a pseudogene. The length of the CDR3 is 19 residues. The CDR3 coding sequence is TGTGCCAGCAGCCTTAGTGGAGGGGAGATCTCTTCGACTAATGAAAAACTGTTTTTT. This gives the protein CASSLSGGEISSTNEKLFF.

This clonotype was seen many times. V usage is TRBV4-2 and J usage is TRBJ2-3; 8 bases match TRBD2. Germline loops: CDR1 LGHNA, CDR2 YNFKEQ. The J segment lost 5 bases and the V segment lost 6 bases, leaving 7 bases of the junction unmatched. The CDR3 has 14 amino acids. The CDR3 sequence is CASSSRGARDTQYF. In nucleotides, the CDR3 is TGTGCCAGCAGTTCGCGGGGGGCGCGAGATACGCAGTATTTT.

This clonotype was detected ten times or more. V is TRBV27 and J is TRBJ1-5; 7 bases agree with TRBD1. Germline CDR1 MNHEY, CDR2 SMNVEV (reference sequence). CDR3 length: 14 amino acids. The V segment lost 4 bases and the J segment 5 bases; nucleotides outside the gene matches: 5. Here the CDR3 reads CASSSEQGHQPQHF. The CDR3 DNA reads as TGTGCCAGCAGTTCCGAACAGGGGCATCAGCCCCAGCATTTT.

This clonotype has a handful of counts. The V call is TRBV28, the J call TRBJ1-1, with TRBD1 matching over 10 bases. Looked up from germline, CDR1 is MDHEN and CDR2 is SYDVKM. CDR3 length: 14 amino acids. The CDR3 DNA follows: TGTACAACTTTACCGGGACAGGGGCACACTGAAGCTTTCTTT. This translates into CTTLPGQGHTEAFF.

The chain uses TRBV4-1 and TRBJ1-6; 8 positions match TRBD1. This CDR3 contains 16 residues. Looked up from germline, CDR1 is MGHRA and CDR2 is YSYEKL. V lost 1 base, J lost 6 bases, and 5 bases stayed unmatched. Written as DNA, the CDR3 is TGCGCCAGCAGCCAAGCAAGGACAGGGAGTAATTCACCCCTCCACTTT. Its protein is CASSQARTGSNSPLHF.

This clonotype was detected ten times or more. The chain carries TRBV6-2 or TRBV6-3 and TRBJ2-7; D is unresolved. From germline, CDR1 is MNHEY and CDR2 SVGEGT. The CDR3 extends over 14 amino acids. Trimming removed 5 bases from V and 5 bases from J, with 16 bases in between. This CDR3 reads CASSTSTSVHEQYF. In nucleotides, the CDR3 is TGTGCCAGCAGTACGTCTACAAGTGTCCACGAGCAGTACTTC.

This clonotype appeared many times. This sequence joins TRBV11-2 and TRBJ1-2; the D is unclear. This CDR3 is built from 13 residues. Germline CDR1 SGHAT, CDR2 FQNNGV. V gave up 3 bases and J gave up 4 bases, with 9 bases separating them. CDR3 sequence reads: CASSFVSSYGYTF. In DNA, the CDR3 is TGTGCCAGCAGCTTTGTATCGTCCTATGGCTACACCTTC.

This clonotype was counted only a few times. The chain is built from TRBV29-1 and TRBJ2-1; no clear D. The ends were cut back, 7 bases at V and 10 bases at J, with 11 bases in the middle. There are 10 residues in the CDR3. In germline, CDR1 is SQVTM, CDR2 ANQGSEA. CDR3: CSAVLSEQFF. The CDR3 DNA is TGCAGCGCCGTTTTGTCGGAGCAGTTCTTC.

This clonotype was seen at least ten times. The genes are TRBV3-1 and TRBJ2-3; the D call may be TRBD1 or TRBD2 (5 bases each). The CDR3 loop spans 15 amino acids. V was pared by 4 bases and J by 6 bases, with 17 bases between. Germline V gives CDR1 LGHDT, CDR2 YNNKEL (reference sequence). The CDR3 nucleotides read TGTGCCAGCAGCCCACGACGGGACCTTGCGGATACGCAGTATTTT. Its translation is CASSPRRDLADTQYF.

This clonotype was seen ten or more times. The genes are TRBV7-8 and TRBJ2-2; D remains unclear. Trimming removed 5 bases at V and 5 bases at J, with 15 bases between. This CDR3 is 15 amino acids long. The germline V gene encodes CDR1 SGHVS and CDR2 FQNEAQ. CDR3 bases: TGTGCCAGCAGCCGACGGGTCGACGATACCGGGGAGCTGTTTTTT. Its protein is CASSRRVDDTGELFF.

This clonotype has ten or more counts. The rearrangement uses TRBV19 and TRBJ2-5; 9 positions match TRBD1. Germline V CDR1 and CDR2: LNHDA, SQIVND (reference sequence). J lost 4 bases, V lost 0 bases, and 6 bases had no gene match. This CDR3 is 16 amino acids long. The CDR3 bases are TGTGCCAGTAGTATAGATCATGGGACAGGGCGAGAGACCCAGTACTTC. It encodes CASSIDHGTGRETQYF.

This clonotype was detected ten times or more. V usage is TRBV6-8 and J usage is TRBJ2-7; no firm D call. The CDR3 covers 11 residues. Germline loops: CDR1 MNHGY, CDR2 SAAAGT. V was shortened by 5 bases and J by 7 bases, with 9 bases between the two germline ends. The CDR3 bases are TGTGCCAGCAGTCTTGGCCTTGAGCAGTACTTC. It specifies CASSLGLEQYF.

This clonotype was detected many times. J is TRBJ2-2 and V is TRBV29-1, with 13 bases fitting TRBD2. The germline V gene has CDR1 SQVTM and CDR2 ANQGSEA. The CDR3 totals 15 residues. The J segment lost 3 bases and the V segment lost 4 bases, leaving 2 bases of the junction unmatched. As DNA, the CDR3 is TGCAGCGTTGGGGGGACTAGCGGGGACACCGGGGAGCTGTTTTTT. Protein product: CSVGGTSGDTGELFF.

With regard to this clonotype: A far more abundant clone sits one base away, making this likely a read error. The V gene is TRBV7-9, the J gene TRBJ1-5; D gene unclear. The CDR3 sequence is 13 residues long. Germline CDR1 SEHNR, CDR2 FQNEAQ (reference sequence). V was shortened by 5 bases and J by 1 base, with 6 bases between the two germline ends. CDR3 bases: TGTGCCAGCAGCCAGGACAGCAATCAGCCCCAGCATTTT. This translates into CASSQDSNQPQHF.

This clonotype has at least ten counts. J is TRBJ2-1 and V is TRBV19; D perhaps matches TRBD1 (5 bases). The CDR3 length is 13 residues. Germline V gene sequence: CDR1 LNHDA, CDR2 SQIVND (reference sequence). Trimming took off 10 bases at V and 1 base at J, with 11 bases between the two ends. CDR3 protein: CATETESYNEQFF. The CDR3 region has the DNA TGTGCCACCGAGACAGAATCCTACAATGAGCAGTTCTTC.

This clonotype was found many times. The V and J genes are TRBV4-1 and TRBJ2-3; D perhaps matches TRBD1 (6 bases). The CDR3 runs to 19 residues. Germline CDR1 and CDR2: MGHRA and YSYEKL. V shed 0 bases and J shed 3 bases, with 22 bases lying between them. In nucleotides, the CDR3 is TGCGCCAGCAGCCAAGAACACAGTCCGGGACACGGGCTGACAGATACGCAGTATTTT. Protein product: CASSQEHSPGHGLTDTQYF.

This clonotype has ten or more counts. CDR3 sequence: CASSSPPSGANVLTF. In nucleotides, the CDR3 is TGTGCCAGCAGCTCACCACCTTCTGGGGCCAACGTCCTGACTTTC. The genes are TRBV7-9 and TRBJ2-6; D ambiguous. Germline CDR1 is SEHNR and CDR2 is FQNEAQ (reference sequence). There are 15 residues in the CDR3. V gave up 4 bases and J gave up 1 base, with 8 bases separating them.

This clonotype was seen ten or more times. The rearrangement uses TRBV12-3 or TRBV12-4 and TRBJ1-2; 11 bases are a match to TRBD1. The CDR3 totals 14 residues. Unmatched junction bases numbered 3, after V lost 2 bases and J lost 7 bases. The CDR3 sequence: CASSLRDRGSGYTF. The DNA for the CDR3 is TGTGCCAGCAGTTTAAGGGACAGGGGGTCTGGCTACACCTTC.

As regards this clonotype: It is unclear where the CDR3 begins or ends on the DNA, so no DNA is shown, and the CDR3 is as TCRdb lists it. The chain links TRBV11-2 to TRBJ2-2; the D call of TRBD1 is as the table states it, not checked on the DNA. Germline CDR1 reads SGHAT; CDR2 reads FQNNGV. The CDR3 extends over 17 residues, inclusive of both ends. CDR3 protein: CASSGRTGGNTGELFFF.

As regards this clonotype: A far larger clone is one nucleotide away, so this likely arose from a read error. The rearrangement links TRBV4-2 to TRBJ2-7; 10 bases match TRBD2. Germline loops: CDR1 LGHNA, CDR2 YNFKEQ. This CDR3 is 16 amino acids long. V lost 0 bases to trimming and J lost 7 bases; unmatched junction nucleotides: 9. The CDR3 DNA sequence: TGTGCCAGCAGCCAAGAGAGCGGGGGGGCAGGGAATGAGCAGTACTTC. Translated: CASSQESGGAGNEQYF.

The count of this clonotype is one. A far larger clone is only one base removed, so a read error is likely. The chain recombines TRBV6-2 or TRBV6-3 with TRBJ2-7; 12 nucleotides match TRBD2. J gave up 7 bases and V 2 bases, and 24 bases lay outside the gene matches. The CDR3 is made up of 21 amino acids. Germline V gives CDR1 MNHEY, CDR2 SVGEGT. CDR3 sequence (DNA): TGTGCCAGCAGTTACCCCACCTCCACTAGCGGGGGGCCAACGAGTTACAATGAGCAGTACTTC. It is translated as CASSYPTSTSGGPTSYNEQYF.

This clonotype was recorded at least ten times. CDR3 DNA sequence: TGCGCCACCCCAGAGTGCTACGAGCAGTACTTC. This encodes CATPECYEQYF. V usage is TRBV23-1 and J usage is TRBJ2-7; D is undetermined. TRBV23-1 qualifies as an ORF whose function is uncertain. The V end was cut by 10 bases, the J end by 3 bases, with 10 bases between. The CDR3 has 11 amino acids.

This clonotype appeared many times. The J gene is TRBJ2-2, the V gene TRBV4-1; D unclear. Germline lookup yields CDR1 MGHRA and CDR2 YSYEKL. The V end was cut by 0 bases, the J end by 7 bases, with 3 bases between. There are 12 residues in the CDR3. DNA of the CDR3: TGCGCCAGCAGCCAAGATCTCGGGGAGCTGTTTTTT. Amino acids: CASSQDLGELFF.

There are many counts of this clonotype. The chain joins TRBV11-3 to TRBJ2-1, with 7 bases fitting TRBD2. The CDR3 is made up of 16 amino acids. The V gene's germline CDR1 is SGHNT and CDR2 YENEEA. The junction had 8 bases not matched to a gene; V was cut back by 0 bases and J by 6 bases. The DNA for the CDR3 is TGTGCCAGCAGCTTAGACGGCGGGGGTCTTTTCAATGAGCAGTTCTTC. Translating gives CASSLDGGGLFNEQFF.

Details on this clonotype: A far larger clone is a single base away, which makes a read error likely. This chain links TRBV6-5 with TRBJ2-2, with unresolved D. The CDR3 has 15 amino acids. Germline assignment: CDR1 MNHEY and CDR2 SVGAGI. DNA for the CDR3: TGTGTCAGCAGACGGACCCCCGTAGACCCCGGGGAGCTGTTTTTT. Its translation: CVSRRTPVDPGELFF.

In this sample, this clonotype is medium-sized. CDR3 sequence: CASRPGTSRNNEQFF. In DNA, the CDR3 is TGTGCCAGCAGGCCCGGGACTAGCAGAAACAATGAGCAGTTCTTC. V is TRBV5-4 and J is TRBJ2-1; 9 bases fit TRBD2. Per the germline V gene, CDR1 is SGHNT and CDR2 is YYREEE (reference sequence). This CDR3 is built from 15 residues. V dropped 5 bases and J dropped 5; count of bases not matched to a gene: 8.

This clonotype was counted at least ten times. This rearrangement joins TRBV3-1 to TRBJ2-3; D is undetermined. V was trimmed by 1 base and J by 3 bases, leaving 11 bases between them. Germline V gene sequence: CDR1 LGHDT, CDR2 YNNKEL (reference sequence). The CDR3 runs 15 residues. CDR3 DNA: TGTGCCAGCAGCCAAGGGACGGGCGTGACAGATACGCAGTATTTT. This encodes CASSQGTGVTDTQYF.